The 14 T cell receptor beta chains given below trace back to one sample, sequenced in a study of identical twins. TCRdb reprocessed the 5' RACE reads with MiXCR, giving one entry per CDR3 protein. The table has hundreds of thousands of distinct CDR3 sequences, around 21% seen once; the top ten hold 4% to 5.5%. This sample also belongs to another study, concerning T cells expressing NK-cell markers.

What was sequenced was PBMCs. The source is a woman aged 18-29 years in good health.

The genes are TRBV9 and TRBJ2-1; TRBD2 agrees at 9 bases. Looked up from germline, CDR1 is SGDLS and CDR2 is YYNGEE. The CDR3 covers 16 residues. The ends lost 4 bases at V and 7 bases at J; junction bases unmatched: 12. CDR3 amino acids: CASSPFSGSFGNEQFF. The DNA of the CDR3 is TGTGCCAGCAGCCCTTTTAGCGGGAGTTTTGGTAATGAGCAGTTCTTC.

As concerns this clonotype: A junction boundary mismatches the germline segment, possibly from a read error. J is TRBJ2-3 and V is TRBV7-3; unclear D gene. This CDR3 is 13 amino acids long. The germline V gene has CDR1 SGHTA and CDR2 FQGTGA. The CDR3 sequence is CAGSSPSTDTQYF. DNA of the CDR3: TGTGCCGGCAGCTCGCCTAGCACAGATACGCAGTATTTT.

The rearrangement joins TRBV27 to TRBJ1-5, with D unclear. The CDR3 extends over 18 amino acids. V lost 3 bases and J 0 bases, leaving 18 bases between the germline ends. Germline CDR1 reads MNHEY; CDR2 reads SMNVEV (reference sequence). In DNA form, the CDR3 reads TGTGCCAGCAGTTTGGTCGGGCACCGGGTTGTTAGCAATCAGCCCCAGCATTTT. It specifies CASSLVGHRVVSNQPQHF.

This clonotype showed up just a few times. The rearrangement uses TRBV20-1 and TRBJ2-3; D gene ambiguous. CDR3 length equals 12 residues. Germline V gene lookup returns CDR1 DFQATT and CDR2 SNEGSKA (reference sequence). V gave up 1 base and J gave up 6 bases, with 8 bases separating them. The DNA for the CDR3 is TGCAGTGCTAGAGTCCTGGCTGATACGCAGTATTTT. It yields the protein CSARVLADTQYF.

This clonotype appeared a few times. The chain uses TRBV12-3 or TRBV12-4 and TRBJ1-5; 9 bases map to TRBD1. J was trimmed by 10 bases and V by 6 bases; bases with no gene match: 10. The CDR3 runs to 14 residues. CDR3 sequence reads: CASRSDRGVRPQHF. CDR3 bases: TGTGCCAGCAGATCGGACAGGGGCGTCCGACCCCAGCATTTT.

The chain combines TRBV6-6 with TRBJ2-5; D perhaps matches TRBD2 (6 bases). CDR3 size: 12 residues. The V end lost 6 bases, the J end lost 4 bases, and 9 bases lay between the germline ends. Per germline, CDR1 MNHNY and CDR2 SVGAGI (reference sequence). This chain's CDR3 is CASREGPETQYF. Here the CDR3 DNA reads TGTGCCAGCAGGGAGGGACCAGAGACCCAGTACTTC.

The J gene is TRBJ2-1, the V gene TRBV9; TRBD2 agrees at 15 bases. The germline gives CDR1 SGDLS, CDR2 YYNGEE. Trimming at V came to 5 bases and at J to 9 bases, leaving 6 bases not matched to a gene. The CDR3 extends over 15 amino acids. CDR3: CASRPGLAGGAEQFF. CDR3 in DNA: TGTGCCAGCAGACCCGGACTAGCGGGAGGGGCTGAGCAGTTCTTC.

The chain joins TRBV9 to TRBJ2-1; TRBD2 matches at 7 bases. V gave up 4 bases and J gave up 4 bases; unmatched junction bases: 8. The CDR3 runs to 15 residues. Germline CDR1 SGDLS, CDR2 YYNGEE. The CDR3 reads CASSPASGVYNEQFF. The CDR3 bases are TGTGCCAGCAGCCCTGCGAGCGGGGTGTACAATGAGCAGTTCTTC.

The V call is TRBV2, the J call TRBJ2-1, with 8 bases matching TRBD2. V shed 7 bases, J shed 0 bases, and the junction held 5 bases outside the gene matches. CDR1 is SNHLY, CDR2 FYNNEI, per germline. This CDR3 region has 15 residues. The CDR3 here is CASTGGRSSYNEQFF. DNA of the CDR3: TGTGCCAGCACGGGCGGGAGGAGCTCCTACAATGAGCAGTTCTTC.

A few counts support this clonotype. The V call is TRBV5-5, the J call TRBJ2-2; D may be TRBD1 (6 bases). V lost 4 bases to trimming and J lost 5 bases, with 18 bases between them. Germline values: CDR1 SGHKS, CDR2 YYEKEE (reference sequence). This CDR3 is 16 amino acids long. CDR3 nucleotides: TGTGCCAGCAGCCCGTTGGGACAATTGGAAACCGGGGAGCTGTTTTTT. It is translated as CASSPLGQLETGELFF.

The CDR3 nucleotides are TGCAGTGCCCTAAAGTTAGGGAGTAACTATGGCTACACCTTC. Encoded protein: CSALKLGSNYGYTF. The chain combines TRBV29-1 with TRBJ1-2; D not resolved. CDR1 is SQVTM, CDR2 ANQGSEA, per germline. The CDR3 is 14 residues long.

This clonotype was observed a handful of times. As DNA, the CDR3 is TGTGCCAGCAGTTCCGATCGTGGCGGGGGTTCCACCGGGGAGCTGTTTTTT. Protein product: CASSSDRGGGSTGELFF. This chain uses TRBV12-3 or TRBV12-4 with TRBJ2-2; 7 positions match TRBD2. CDR3 length: 17 amino acids. The V and J ends lost 4 bases and 4 bases, in that order; junction bases with no gene match: 12.

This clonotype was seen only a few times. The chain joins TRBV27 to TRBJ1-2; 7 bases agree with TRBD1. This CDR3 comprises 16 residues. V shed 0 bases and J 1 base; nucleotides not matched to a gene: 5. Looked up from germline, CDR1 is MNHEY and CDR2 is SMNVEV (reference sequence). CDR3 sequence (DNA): TGTGCCAGCAGTTTATCGAGGGCAGGGGGTAACTATGGCTACACCTTC. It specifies CASSLSRAGGNYGYTF.

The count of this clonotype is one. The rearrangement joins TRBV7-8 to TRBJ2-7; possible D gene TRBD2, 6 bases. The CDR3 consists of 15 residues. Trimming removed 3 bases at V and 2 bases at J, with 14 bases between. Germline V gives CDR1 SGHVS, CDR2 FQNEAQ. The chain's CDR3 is CASSFELAPAYEQYF. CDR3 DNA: TGTGCCAGCAGCTTTGAACTAGCTCCTGCCTACGAGCAGTACTTC.